This TCR beta chain was obtained from a study of regulatory T cells in long-lasting Graves disease. Germline loops: CDR1 MDHEN, CDR2 SYDVKM. The CDR3 covers 14 residues. J gave up 4 bases and V 4 bases, and 4 bases lay outside the gene matches. Time point indicated: persistent/refractory GD, antithyroid drugs over 5 years with positive TRAb. TCR sequences were obtained from RNA taken from PBMCs. Through Arm-PCR of CDR3 regions and iRepertoire HTBI primers, TCR beta libraries were built. TCRdb called the multiplex PCR reads again in MiXCR, with one record for every CDR3 protein. The table has about 660,000 distinct CDR3 sequences, around 30% seen once.

Specimen: peripheral blood mononuclear cells (PBMCs), collected when the disease was refractory, from a patient treated with antithyroid drugs. The sequence was obtained from a female donor with Graves disease. The rearrangement links TRBV28 to TRBJ2-1; 7 bases are a match to TRBD1. The CDR3 nucleotides read TGTGCCAGCAGTTCCAGACAGGGTTACAATGAGCAGTTCTTC. Translation: CASSSRQGYNEQFF.